The 9 T cell receptor beta chains reported below all come from one sample, sequenced in a study of cytomegalovirus exposure and HLA in healthy donors (dated by TCRdb to the late 2010s). The library was built by means of the immunoSEQ multiplex PCR assay. For the multiplex PCR, a mixture combining 60 forward primers for TCR Vbeta segments and 13 reverse primers for TCR Jbeta segments was used. In its TCRdb copy, this immuneACCESS table keeps in-frame sequences only and misses some clones. Where compared with another copy, unresolved V genes explain less than half of these, and the others have no known cause. Across this sample there are roughly 120,000 clones, with 79% seen only once. The ten biggest clones cover about 2% of the sample. The sequenced sample consisted of PBMCs. These receptor sequences come from a man between 18 and 29 years old in good health and CMV-seronegative.

This rearrangement joins TRBV29-1 to TRBJ2-3; D might be TRBD1 (6 bases). This CDR3 comprises 14 residues. The germline gives CDR1 SQVTM, CDR2 ANQGSEA. Trimming stripped 8 bases from V and 6 bases from J, with 21 bases between. The CDR3 protein is CSLTSWGRGDTQYF. The CDR3 DNA sequence: TGCAGCCTCACCTCCTGGGGGCGAGGGGATACGCAGTATTTT.

The rearrangement links TRBV10-3 to TRBJ2-3; 9 nucleotides align to TRBD2. V lost 1 base to trimming and J lost 4 bases; unmatched junction nucleotides: 9. The germline V gene has CDR1 ENHRY and CDR2 SYGVKD. The CDR3 covers 17 residues. DNA of the CDR3: TGTGCCATCAGTGAGTTGGGCGGGAGGGGCCCCGCAGATACGCAGTATTTT. Translating gives CAISELGGRGPADTQYF.

The chain carries TRBV5-6 and TRBJ2-5, with 15 bases fitting TRBD2. The CDR3 totals 16 residues. From germline, CDR1 is SGHDT and CDR2 YYEEEE. With 4 bases clipped from V and 5 bases from J, the junction kept 6 bases outside the gene matches. CDR3 in amino acids: CASSPRTSGRAETQYF. For the CDR3, the DNA is TGTGCCAGCAGCCCCCGGACTAGCGGGAGGGCGGAGACCCAGTACTTC. Drawing the rest from reference TRBV5-6 and TRBJ2-5, the complete variable domain is DAGVTQSPTHLIKTRGQQVTLRCSPKSGHDTVSWYQQALGQGPQFIFQYYEEEERQRGNFPDRFSGHQFPNYSSELNVNALLLGDSALYLCASSPRTSGRAETQYFGPGTRLLVL.

This chain uses TRBV28 with TRBJ2-3; perhaps TRBD1 as D (6 bases). The CDR3 is 14 residues long. Germline V CDR1 and CDR2: MDHEN, SYDVKM. V was shortened by 7 bases and J by 5 bases, with 16 bases between the two germline ends. The CDR3 DNA is TGTGCCAGCATCCCGCGGACAGCAAAAGATACGCAGTATTTT. This translates into CASIPRTAKDTQYF.

The chain uses TRBV2 and TRBJ1-2; TRBD1 is a possible D gene (5 bases). This CDR3 has 15 residues. Germline V gives CDR1 SNHLY, CDR2 FYNNEI. Trimming stripped 5 bases from V and 4 bases from J, with 17 bases between. The CDR3, as DNA: TGTGCCAGCAGTCAAGGGACCCCAGGAGGCTATGGCTACACCTTC. It codes for CASSQGTPGGYGYTF.

This clone was counted only a few times. The gene calls are TRBV4-1 and TRBJ2-1, with TRBD2 identical over 11 bases. The CDR3 is made up of 16 amino acids. CDR1 is MGHRA and CDR2 is YSYEKL in the germline V gene. Unmatched junction bases numbered 12, after V lost 5 bases and J lost 9 bases. The CDR3 DNA reads as TGCGCCAGCAGCGCCCGGACTAGCGGGCAGAGGGGTGAGCAGTTCTTC. It codes for CASSARTSGQRGEQFF.

A remark on this clone: A junction boundary mismatches the germline segment, possibly from a read error. V is TRBV9 and J is TRBJ1-1; D remains ambiguous. The germline V gene encodes CDR1 SGDLS and CDR2 YYNGEE. The CDR3 runs to 14 residues. The CDR3: CASSVSGLNTETFF. For the CDR3, the DNA is TGTGCCAGCAGCGTATCAGGCCTGAACACTGAAACTTTCTTT. Full variable domain (outside the CDR3, taken from reference TRBV9 and TRBJ1-1): DSGVTQTPKHLITATGQRVTLRCSPRSGDLSVYWYQQSLDQGLQFLIQYYNGEERAKGNILERFSAQQFPDLHSELNLSSLELGDSALYFCASSVSGLNTETFFGQGTRLTVV.

The chain links TRBV28 to TRBJ2-2; 7 nucleotides align to TRBD2. V shed 8 bases and J 3 bases; nucleotides not matched to a gene: 3. Germline CDR1 reads MDHEN; CDR2 reads SYDVKM. The CDR3 contains 13 residues. CDR3 amino acids: CASFREDTGELFF. CDR3 nucleotides: TGTGCCAGCTTCCGGGAGGACACCGGGGAGCTGTTTTTT.

The chain uses TRBV5-1 and TRBJ2-1; TRBD1 matches at 9 bases. Looked up from germline, CDR1 is SGHRS and CDR2 is YFSETQ. The CDR3 has 14 residues. J was trimmed by 7 bases and V by 4 bases; bases with no gene match: 6. CDR3 sequence (DNA): TGCGCCAGCAGCGCGGGACAGGGCGGGAATGAGCAGTTCTTC. Its protein product is CASSAGQGGNEQFF.